The 16 T cell receptor beta chains given below trace back to one sample, sequenced in a study of cytomegalovirus exposure and HLA in healthy donors (dated by TCRdb to about 2017). The library was obtained by the immunoSEQ multiplex PCR assay. A mixture of 60 forward primers for TCR Vbeta segments and 13 reverse primers for TCR Jbeta segments was used in the multiplex PCR. TCRdb re-hosts the immuneACCESS table, in-frame sequences only. Its copies lack some clones; in the studies checked, an unresolved V gene accounts for under half of them, and the cause for the rest is not known. The table for this sample lists 100,000 or so clones; roughly 70% of them were counted only once. The ten top clones hold under 13% of the sample. Sequenced input: PBMCs. The receptors shown here come from a man aged 35 to 55 in good health and CMV-seropositive.

The chain couples TRBV10-3 to TRBJ2-3; the match to TRBD2 covers 9 bases. This CDR3 spans 15 amino acids. The germline V gene encodes CDR1 ENHRY and CDR2 SYGVKD. Trimming removed 10 bases from V and 6 bases from J; junction bases left unmatched: 14. The CDR3: CATQGAAREGDTQYF. The CDR3 DNA is TGTGCCACCCAAGGGGCGGCGCGGGAGGGGGATACGCAGTATTTT.

The chain has TRBV4-2 and TRBJ1-3; D gene ambiguous. CDR1 is LGHNA and CDR2 is YNFKEQ in the germline V gene. There are 13 residues in the CDR3. The V end lost 0 bases, the J end lost 4 bases, and 4 bases lay between the germline ends. The CDR3 is CASSQDQGNTIYF. The CDR3 region has the DNA TGTGCCAGCAGCCAAGATCAGGGAAACACCATATATTTT.

This chain connects TRBV14 to TRBJ2-7, with D unclear. The CDR3 length is 13 residues. Germline CDR1 and CDR2: SGHDN and FVKESK. The ends were cut back, 2 bases at V and 0 bases at J, with 5 bases in the middle. This CDR3 is CASSQIDSYEQYV. CDR3 bases: TGTGCCAGCAGCCAAATCGACTCCTACGAGCAGTACGTC.

Concerning this clone: One end of the junction fails to match germline, which may point to a read error. V gene TRBV15 combines with J gene TRBJ1-1, with D unresolved. This CDR3 spans 16 amino acids. Germline CDR1 LNHNV, CDR2 YYDKDF (reference sequence). The CDR3 DNA reads TGTGCCACCAGCAGAGGGGCGGGATTCGGGAACTCTGAAGCTTTCTTT. This sequence encodes CATSRGAGFGNSEAFF.

This chain links TRBV28 with TRBJ2-1; possible D gene TRBD1, 6 bases. This CDR3 is 14 amino acids long. CDR1 MDHEN and CDR2 SYDVKM come from the germline V gene. V was pared by 4 bases and J by 2 bases, with 9 bases between. The CDR3 DNA is TGTGCCAGCAGTTCTGGACAGACCTACAATGAGCAGTTCTTC. Protein product: CASSSGQTYNEQFF.

This chain connects TRBV21-1 to TRBJ2-3; the D segment call TRBD2 is taken from the table without a DNA check. TRBV21-1 is noted as a pseudogene. The CDR3 extends over 14 amino acids. The CDR3 nucleotides read TGTGCCAGCAGCCGGGAAACTAAATGCGATACGCAGTATTTT. It yields the protein CASSRETKCDTQYF.

The chain links TRBV21-1 to TRBJ1-2; the D segment call TRBD1 is taken from the table without a DNA check. TRBV21-1 is flagged as a pseudogene. This CDR3 has 14 amino acids. CDR3 in DNA: TGTGCCAGCAGCAAAGGGACAGGGGGTAGCGGCTACCCCTTC. Translation gives CASSKGTGGSGYPF.

This clone was observed a handful of times. The genes are TRBV9 and TRBJ2-1; D remains ambiguous. CDR1 and CDR2 from the germline V gene are SGDLS and YYNGEE. V was cut by 0 bases and J by 6 bases, with 4 bases left in between. The CDR3 has 12 residues. The CDR3 DNA reads as TGTGCCAGCAGCGTAGACGGCAATGAGCAGTTCTTC. It specifies CASSVDGNEQFF.

This clone was found a few times. This chain links TRBV2 with TRBJ1-2, with D tentatively TRBD1 (5 bases). V gave up 8 bases and J gave up 3 bases, with 19 bases separating them. Germline V lookup: CDR1 SNHLY, CDR2 FYNNEI. CDR3 size: 15 residues. In DNA form, the CDR3 reads TGTGCCAGCTTACGCCAGGGCGGCGCGGACTATGGCTACACCTTC. Protein: CASLRQGGADYGYTF.

The chain has TRBV6-5 and TRBJ2-1, with TRBD2 matching 9 bases. J gave up 15 bases and V 5 bases, and 14 bases lay outside the gene matches. This CDR3 is built from 14 residues. Germline loops: CDR1 MNHEY, CDR2 SVGAGI. The CDR3 reads CASSRPGLAIPPFF. As DNA, the CDR3 is TGTGCCAGCAGTAGACCGGGACTAGCTATCCCCCCGTTCTTC.

This rearrangement joins TRBV6-6 to TRBJ2-2, with D possibly being TRBD2 (6 bases). This CDR3 region has 15 residues. Trimming pared 6 bases from V and 4 bases from J, leaving 15 bases between. Germline V gene data show CDR1 as MNHNY and CDR2 as SVGAGI (reference sequence). The CDR3 DNA is TGTGCCAGCAGCCCCTCGGGGGAAGGCACCGGGGAGCTGTTTTTT. Translation gives CASSPSGEGTGELFF.

This clone has more than one count but fewer than ten. Other DNA sequences from this sample encode an identical CDR3 as well. The chain employs TRBV9 and TRBJ2-1; D remains unclear. The CDR3 extends over 14 amino acids. CDR1 is SGDLS, CDR2 YYNGEE, per germline. V lost 3 bases and J 1 base, leaving 8 bases between the germline ends. DNA of the CDR3: TGTGCCAGCAGCGGGAGTGGGTCCTACAATGAGCAGTTCTTC. Encoded protein: CASSGSGSYNEQFF. The full variable domain, rest sourced from reference TRBV9 and TRBJ2-1, is DSGVTQTPKHLITATGQRVTLRCSPRSGDLSVYWYQQSLDQGLQFLIQYYNGEERAKGNILERFSAQQFPDLHSELNLSSLELGDSALYFCASSGSGSYNEQFFGPGTRLTVL.

The V gene is TRBV9, the J gene TRBJ2-1, with D unresolved. The length of the CDR3 is 15 residues. The V end was cut by 7 bases, the J end by 4 bases, with 18 bases between. Germline V CDR1 and CDR2: SGDLS, YYNGEE. CDR3 loop: CASAGLRSGYNEQFF. The DNA of the CDR3 is TGTGCCAGCGCCGGGTTGCGGTCGGGTTACAATGAGCAGTTCTTC.

This clone has more than one count but fewer than ten. The chain joins TRBV6-1 to TRBJ2-7, with D perhaps TRBD1 (6 bases). Trimming shortened V by 1 base and J by 0 bases, and 10 bases separated the two germline ends. Germline V gene lookup returns CDR1 MNHNS and CDR2 SASEGT. The CDR3 extends over 15 amino acids. CDR3 loop: CASSEGTGSSYEQYV. The DNA for the CDR3 is TGTGCCAGCAGTGAAGGAACAGGGAGCTCCTACGAGCAGTACGTC.

Note on this clone: Other DNA sequences in the sample encode the same CDR3. The rearrangement joins TRBV5-4 to TRBJ1-1; D may be TRBD1 (6 bases). Germline loops: CDR1 SGHNT, CDR2 YYREEE (reference sequence). Between the trimmed V and J ends, which lost 0 bases and 1 base, there was a span of 7 bases. CDR3 size: 14 residues. The CDR3: CASSLGRGNTEAFF. The CDR3 DNA follows: TGTGCCAGCAGCTTGGGCAGGGGGAACACTGAAGCTTTCTTT. The complete variable domain, with remaining parts taken from reference TRBV5-4 and TRBJ1-1, reads ETGVTQSPTHLIKTRGQQVTLRCSSQSGHNTVSWYQQALGQGPQFIFQYYREEENGRGNFPPRFSGLQFPNYSSELNVNALELDDSALYLCASSLGRGNTEAFFGQGTRLTVV.

Only one count was recorded for this clone. The rearrangement links TRBV5-1 to TRBJ2-3; no definite D call. The CDR3 consists of 12 residues. The V gene lost 5 bases and the J gene lost 3 bases, with 7 bases spanning the gap. Germline values: CDR1 SGHRS, CDR2 YFSETQ. CDR3 amino acids: CASSGLTDTQYF. For the CDR3, the DNA is TGCGCCAGCAGTGGCTTGACAGATACGCAGTATTTT.